This T cell receptor beta chain was sequenced during a study of T cells in Graves' hyperthyroidism and ophthalmopathy. RNA transcripts served as the template for amplifying TCR beta CDR3 regions. RT-PCR in the first round (using the HTBI primer set) targeted the TCR CDR3. TCRdb re-called the multiplex PCR reads with MiXCR, one entry per CDR3 protein. The table records roughly 740,000 distinct CDR3 sequences, roughly 15% of them present only once. The germline gives CDR1 MNHNS, CDR2 SASEGT. Trimming removed 6 bases at V and 6 bases at J, with 20 bases between. The CDR3 covers 16 residues. The TCR comes from a man aged 18-30 years with Graves' hyperthyroidism. The J gene is TRBJ2-2, the V gene TRBV6-1; D possibly uses TRBD1 or TRBD2 (6 bases each). Sequencing was carried out using blood. This chain's CDR3 is CASSLRGPAGAGELFF. DNA of the CDR3: TGTGCCAGCAGCCTCCGGGGGCCGGCTGGGGCCGGGGAGCTGTTTTTT.